Sequencing of this T cell receptor (beta chain) was carried out in a study of blood T cell repertoires in COVID-19. Study background: Samples taken during acute and convalescent COVID-19 were collected in the United States, Italy and Spain. Nucleic acid was either cDNA or gDNA, and it came from T cells, B-cell-depleted T cells, or PBMCs.

In the original processing: Estimation of nucleated cell counts was performed using reference gene primer amplification. Repertoires were generated with immunoSEQ multiplex PCR, while TCRdb's copy carries only in-frame clones and drops some. V and J calls and clone size are those listed in that table; D and trimming were worked out from the DNA. The sample consists of about 250,000 clones, about 89% of them appearing once. The germline V gene has CDR1 KGHDR and CDR2 SFDVKD. The length of the CDR3 is 15 residues. Trimming removed 2 bases from V and 8 bases from J, with 16 bases in between. The sequenced sample consisted of peripheral blood. The V gene is TRBV24-1, the J gene TRBJ2-3, with TRBD2 as a possible D gene (6 bases). The sequence was obtained from a woman aged 40 to 49 who had recovered from COVID-19. For the CDR3, the DNA is TGTGCCACCAGTGATTCGGGAGAGGGGCGGGGTACGCAGTATTTT. It is translated as CATSDSGEGRGTQYF.